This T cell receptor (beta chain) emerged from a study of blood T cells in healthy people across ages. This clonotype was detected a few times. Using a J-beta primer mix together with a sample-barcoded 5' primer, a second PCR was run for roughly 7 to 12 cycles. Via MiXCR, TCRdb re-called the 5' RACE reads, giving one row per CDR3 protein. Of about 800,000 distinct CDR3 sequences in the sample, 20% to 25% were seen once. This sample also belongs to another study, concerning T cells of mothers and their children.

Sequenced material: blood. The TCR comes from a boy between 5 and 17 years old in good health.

The CDR3 region is CASTFTRDSLTDTQYF. In DNA, the CDR3 is TGCGCCAGCACCTTCACGCGGGACAGTCTCACAGATACGCAGTATTTT. V and J are TRBV5-1 and TRBJ2-3, with a weak D call TRBD1 (7 bases). The V and J ends lost 6 bases and 2 bases respectively, with 19 bases between them. CDR1 is SGHRS, CDR2 YFSETQ, per germline. The CDR3 covers 16 residues.